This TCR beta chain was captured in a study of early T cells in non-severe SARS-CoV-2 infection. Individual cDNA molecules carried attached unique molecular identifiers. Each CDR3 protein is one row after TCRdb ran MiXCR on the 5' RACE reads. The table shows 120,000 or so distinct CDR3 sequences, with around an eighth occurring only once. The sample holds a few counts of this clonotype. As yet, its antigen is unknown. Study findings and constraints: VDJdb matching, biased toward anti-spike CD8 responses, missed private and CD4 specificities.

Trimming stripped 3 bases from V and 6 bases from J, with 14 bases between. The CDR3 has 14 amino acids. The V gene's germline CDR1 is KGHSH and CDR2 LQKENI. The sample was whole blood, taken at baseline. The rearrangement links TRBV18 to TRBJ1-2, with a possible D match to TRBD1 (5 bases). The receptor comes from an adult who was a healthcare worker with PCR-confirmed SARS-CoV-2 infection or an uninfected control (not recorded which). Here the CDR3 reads CASSPTGTDDGYTF. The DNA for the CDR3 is TGTGCCAGCTCACCTACCGGGACGGACGATGGCTACACCTTC.